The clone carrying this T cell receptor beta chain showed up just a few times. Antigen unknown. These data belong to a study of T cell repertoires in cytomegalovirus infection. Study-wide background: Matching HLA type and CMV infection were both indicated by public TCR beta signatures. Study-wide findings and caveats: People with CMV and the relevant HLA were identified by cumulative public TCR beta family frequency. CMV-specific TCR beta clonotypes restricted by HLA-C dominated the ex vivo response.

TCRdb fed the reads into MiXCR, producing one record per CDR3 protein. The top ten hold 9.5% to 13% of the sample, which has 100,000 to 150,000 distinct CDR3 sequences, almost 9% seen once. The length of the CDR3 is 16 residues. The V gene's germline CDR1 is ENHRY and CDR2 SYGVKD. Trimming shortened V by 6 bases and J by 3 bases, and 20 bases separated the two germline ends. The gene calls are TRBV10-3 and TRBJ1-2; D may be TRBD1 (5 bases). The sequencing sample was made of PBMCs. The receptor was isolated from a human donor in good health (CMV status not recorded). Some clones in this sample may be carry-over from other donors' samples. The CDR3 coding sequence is TGTGCCATCAGCGACCCCCGACAGACCTCGTACTATGGCTACACCTTC. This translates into CAISDPRQTSYYGYTF.